This T cell receptor (beta chain) comes out of a study of persistence of HIV-infected CD4 T cells. Study details: CD4+ T cells responding to CMV or HIV-1 Gag were isolated.

This was the immunoSEQ version 4 assay in survey mode. Generated by immunoSEQ multiplex PCR, the TCRdb table keeps only in-frame clones and is missing some. The profile shows just under 65,000 clones, about 81% of them singletons. Overlapping HIV-1 Gag 15-mer peptides at 0.95 to 1 ug per peptide per mL were used. CD40L-negative CD69-negative CD45RO-high memory CD4+ T cells were sorted as populations depleted of antigen-responding cells. This CDR3 spans 14 amino acids. V lost 4 bases to trimming and J lost 5 bases; unmatched junction nucleotides: 8. Germline CDR1 KGHSH, CDR2 LQKENI. Comments on this clone: Its antigen is undetermined.

Sequencing used CD4+ T cells sorted from PBMCs after 18-hour stimulation, obtained from a patient who received antiretroviral therapy. This clonotype was obtained from an adult man with HIV who was CMV-seropositive. The rearrangement uses TRBV18 and TRBJ2-7; 7 nucleotides align to TRBD2. CDR3 region: CASSRTGTTNEQYF. As DNA, the CDR3 is TGTGCCAGCTCACGCACCGGGACTACCAACGAGCAGTACTTC. Using reference TRBV18 and TRBJ2-7 for the parts outside the CDR3, the full variable domain is NAGVMQNPRHLVRRRGQEARLRCSPMKGHSHVYWYRQLPEEGLKFMVYLQKENIIDESGMPKERFSAEFPKEGPSILRIQQVVRGDSAAYFCASSRTGTTNEQYFGPGTRLTVT.